A selection of T cell receptor beta chains follows, all from one sample in a study of T cells after yellow fever vaccination. TCRdb passed the 5' RACE reads through MiXCR, listing each CDR3 protein once. The sample carries 500,000 to 650,000 distinct CDR3 sequences, 9% to 15% recorded once. This material consisted of PBMCs, taken on the day of the yellow fever booster vaccination. Every receptor here comes from a man aged 25 to 45 who received the YFV17D yellow fever vaccine. Each CDR3 is given with its conserved first and last residue. The order of the fields is V gene, CDR3 length, clone size, J gene, D gene, CDR3 DNA, CDR3 protein. A D gene is named only where the DNA matches it firmly. The size field is filled for only some rows; it gives once, few, many or a size class.

>TRBV7-9|15|few|TRBJ2-7|NA
TGTGCCAGCAGCCCTTATGACTTTAATTCCTACGAGCAGTACTTC
CASSPYDFNSYEQYF
>TRBV12-3/TRBV12-4|13|NA|TRBJ1-5|NA
TGTGCCACGAGAAAGGGGGGAAATCAGCCCCAGCATTTT
CATRKGGNQPQHF
>TRBV6-5|13|NA|TRBJ2-1|NA
TGTGCCAGCAGTTACTCCTTTGGCAATGAGCAGTTCTTC
CASSYSFGNEQFF
>TRBV3-1|16|few|TRBJ2-1|NA
TGTGCCAGCAGCCGCCCTGTGAGGCCTTCCTACAATGAGCAGTTCTTC
CASSRPVRPSYNEQFF
>TRBV13|15|NA|TRBJ2-1|NA
TGTGCCAGCACCTGGACGGGAAGCTCCTACAATGAGCAGTTCTTC
CASTWTGSSYNEQFF
>TRBV28|16|NA|TRBJ2-2|NA
TGTGCCAGCTCGCCAGGAGGGACCTTCACGGCCGGGGAGCTGTTTTTT
CASSPGGTFTAGELFF
>TRBV19|16|few|TRBJ1-4|NA
TGTGCCAGTAGACCCCTCGGGGGTAGAGGAAATGAAAAACTGTTTTTT
CASRPLGGRGNEKLFF
>TRBV29-1|14|few|TRBJ2-7|TRBD2
TGCAGCGTGAGGCAGGGGACTAGCGGTTACGAGCAGTACTTC
CSVRQGTSGYEQYF
>TRBV7-2|15|few|TRBJ2-1|NA
TGTGCCAGCAGCTTCGACTCCAGGGAGATCAATGAGCAGTTCTTC
CASSFDSREINEQFF
>TRBV20-1|14|NA|TRBJ2-1|TRBD2
TGCAGTGCTATCCGGGAGGTTAGGCGCGATGAGCAGTTCTTC
CSAIREVRRDEQFF
>TRBV7-6|17|few|TRBJ2-1|TRBD2
TGTGCCAGCAGCTTATTGGGTAGCGGGAGAGTGGGGGATGAGCAGTTCTTC
CASSLLGSGRVGDEQFF
>TRBV5-1|15|NA|TRBJ2-1|NA
TGCGCCAGCAGCTTGGCCCCGGGACTTAACAATGAGCAGTTCTTC
CASSLAPGLNNEQFF
>TRBV29-1|14|few|TRBJ1-1|NA
TGCAGCGTTGCGATAGGGACGGGGAACACTGAAGCTTTCTTT
CSVAIGTGNTEAFF
>TRBV6-2/TRBV6-3|11|few|TRBJ1-5|NA
TGTGCCAGCAGCCCGGGGTGGCCCCAGCATTTT
CASSPGWPQHF
>TRBV24-1|12|few|TRBJ2-2|NA
TGTGCCACCAGTGAGAGTCCGGGGGAGCTGTTTTTT
CATSESPGELFF
>TRBV4-3|14|few|TRBJ2-2|TRBD2
TGCGCCACCGGGACTAGCGGGAACACCGGGGAGCTGTTTTTT
CATGTSGNTGELFF
>TRBV5-6|17|NA|TRBJ2-3|TRBD2
TGTGCCAGCAGCCACCCGGTCCTAGCGGGAGGCACAGATACGCAGTATTTT
CASSHPVLAGGTDTQYF
>TRBV18|16|many|TRBJ2-3|TRBD1
TGTGCCAGCTCACCCCCCCGACAGGGAGGCACAGATACGCAGTATTTT
CASSPPRQGGTDTQYF
>TRBV5-1|14|many|TRBJ2-5|NA
TGCGCCAGCAGCTTGAGTACGGCCCAGGAGACCCAGTACTTC
CASSLSTAQETQYF
>TRBV2|15|few|TRBJ1-6|NA
TGTGCCAGCAGTGATCAGGGCACCTATAATTCACCCCTCCACTTT
CASSDQGTYNSPLHF
>TRBV19|14|NA|TRBJ1-1|NA
TGTGCCAGTACGAGTAAAATAGGCGGCACTGAAGCTTTCTTT
CASTSKIGGTEAFF
>TRBV5-1|15|many|TRBJ2-1|TRBD2
TGCGCCAGCAGCAGGACTAGAGCCGGAGTGGATGAGCAGTTCTTC
CASSRTRAGVDEQFF
>TRBV20-1|15|few|TRBJ2-3|TRBD2
TGCAGTGCTAGGGTTTCTAGCGGGAGCACAGATACGCAGTATTTT
CSARVSSGSTDTQYF
>TRBV7-9|14|few|TRBJ2-1|TRBD1
TGTGCCAGCAGTAGACAGGGAAACATTGCTGAGCAGTTCTTC
CASSRQGNIAEQFF
>TRBV15|13|few|TRBJ2-5|NA
TGTGCCACCAGGGACCAACGGCTCGAGACCCAGTACTTC
CATRDQRLETQYF
>TRBV27|13|many|TRBJ2-1|TRBD2
TGTGCCAGCAGGGGACTAGTATCCAATGAGCAGTTCTTC
CASRGLVSNEQFF
>TRBV11-1|14|NA|TRBJ2-1|NA
TGTGCCAGCAGCTTCTTATCAGGGGATAGTGAGCAGTTCTTC
CASSFLSGDSEQFF
>TRBV5-4|17|NA|TRBJ2-7|TRBD2
TGTGCCAGCAGCGGGACTAGTAGGGGACGGAGCCCCTACGAGCAGTACTTC
CASSGTSRGRSPYEQYF
>TRBV20-1|17|few|TRBJ2-3|TRBD2
TGCAGTGCCACCAGTATAAGCGGGAGGGCCTTCACAGATACGCAGTATTTT
CSATSISGRAFTDTQYF
>TRBV7-2|15|few|TRBJ2-3|TRBD2
TGTGCCAGCAGCTGGGGACTAGCGATCACAGATACGCAGTATTTT
CASSWGLAITDTQYF
>TRBV5-4|15|NA|TRBJ2-2|NA
TGTGCCGCCTCGGGGCCTAGCTACAACACCGGGGAGCTGTTTTTT
CAASGPSYNTGELFF
>TRBV6-5|11|NA|TRBJ2-1|NA
TGTGCCAGCAGTCGCCTAGATGAGCAGTTCTTC
CASSRLDEQFF
>TRBV11-2|14|NA|TRBJ2-7|NA
TGTGCCAGCAGCTTAGAAGTTTCTGGGAACGAGCAGTACTTC
CASSLEVSGNEQYF
>TRBV11-2|18|NA|TRBJ2-3|NA
TGTGCCAGCAGCTTAGGGGGGATTGCGGGATACGGCACAGATACGCAGTATTTT
CASSLGGIAGYGTDTQYF
>TRBV28|13|NA|TRBJ1-1|NA
TGTGCCAGCAGTCGAGAGGGGGTTTCCGAAGCTTTCTTT
CASSREGVSEAFF
>TRBV5-1|17|NA|TRBJ2-1|TRBD2
TGCGCCAGCAGCCGGCAGGGACTAGCGGGAGGGTACAATGAGCAGTTCTTC
CASSRQGLAGGYNEQFF
>TRBV3-1|15|few|TRBJ2-7|NA
TGTGCCAGCAGCCAAGGTCCAGGGAAGCTTTACGAGCAGTACTTC
CASSQGPGKLYEQYF
>TRBV6-1|15|NA|TRBJ1-4|NA
TGTGCCAGCAGTCTCGGGTTTGGAACTAATGAAAAACTGTTTTTT
CASSLGFGTNEKLFF
>TRBV12-3/TRBV12-4|14|NA|TRBJ1-1|NA
TGTGCCAGCAGTTTAGGGCAGTTTAACACTGAAGCTTTCTTT
CASSLGQFNTEAFF
>TRBV7-2|14|few|TRBJ2-7|NA
TGTGCCAGCAGCTTCGGCGGGCCCACCTACGAGCAGTACTTC
CASSFGGPTYEQYF
>TRBV7-2|15|NA|TRBJ2-7|NA
TGTGCCAGCAGCTTAGTTGCAGGGTATTCTTACGAGCAGTACTTC
CASSLVAGYSYEQYF
>TRBV23-1|17|NA|TRBJ2-5|TRBD1
TGCGCCAGCAGTCAATCAGGGGGACAGGGGGAGCAAGAGACCCAGTACTTC
CASSQSGGQGEQETQYF
>TRBV29-1|12|few|TRBJ2-7|NA
TGCAGCGTATGGGGCGGTTCCTACGAGCAGTACTTC
CSVWGGSYEQYF
>TRBV14|13|NA|TRBJ2-7|TRBD1
TGTGCCAGCAAACCCGGGACAGGGTACGAGCAGTACTTC
CASKPGTGYEQYF
>TRBV20-1|14|NA|TRBJ2-7|NA
TGCAGTGCTAGTAGGCGGGAAGTGCCATACGAGCAGTACTTC
CSASRREVPYEQYF
>TRBV5-6|16|many|TRBJ2-7|NA
TGTGCCAGCAGCCACCTTAATGGGGTCGCTTACTACGAGCAGTACTTC
CASSHLNGVAYYEQYF
>TRBV7-8|17|NA|TRBJ1-4|NA
TGTGCCAGCAGCTTATTAGGGGGACCGGCAACTAATGAAAAACTGTTTTTT
CASSLLGGPATNEKLFF
>TRBV6-5|14|NA|TRBJ1-2|NA
TGTGCCAGCAGCTTATTACGGGGTACCTATGGCTACACCTTC
CASSLLRGTYGYTF
>TRBV6-2/TRBV6-3|12|NA|TRBJ2-1|NA
TGTGCCAGCAGGCCCCGAATTGATGAGCAGTTCTTC
CASRPRIDEQFF
>TRBV5-1|15|few|TRBJ2-7|TRBD2
TGCGCCAGCAGCTTGGGGACTAGCGGGGGCCTAGAGCAGTACTTC
CASSLGTSGGLEQYF
>TRBV11-2|13|many|TRBJ2-5|NA
TGTGCCAGCAGCTTAGGTGGGAAAGAGACCCAGTACTTC
CASSLGGKETQYF
>TRBV7-2|12|many|TRBJ2-7|TRBD2
TGTGCCAGCAGCTCCCGGGGGGGCGAGCAGTACTTC
CASSSRGGEQYF
>TRBV6-1|15|few|TRBJ1-6|TRBD1
TGTGCCAGGACCCCCGGGACAGGGTTAAGGTCACCCCTCCACTTT
CARTPGTGLRSPLHF
>TRBV10-1|16|NA|TRBJ2-3|TRBD2
TGCGCCAGCAGTCCCGCCCGGGACTACCTCCCAGATACGCAGTATTTT
CASSPARDYLPDTQYF
>TRBV6-1|14|NA|TRBJ1-1|NA
TGTGCCAGCAGTGATCGGACGGCGAACACTGAAGCTTTCTTT
CASSDRTANTEAFF